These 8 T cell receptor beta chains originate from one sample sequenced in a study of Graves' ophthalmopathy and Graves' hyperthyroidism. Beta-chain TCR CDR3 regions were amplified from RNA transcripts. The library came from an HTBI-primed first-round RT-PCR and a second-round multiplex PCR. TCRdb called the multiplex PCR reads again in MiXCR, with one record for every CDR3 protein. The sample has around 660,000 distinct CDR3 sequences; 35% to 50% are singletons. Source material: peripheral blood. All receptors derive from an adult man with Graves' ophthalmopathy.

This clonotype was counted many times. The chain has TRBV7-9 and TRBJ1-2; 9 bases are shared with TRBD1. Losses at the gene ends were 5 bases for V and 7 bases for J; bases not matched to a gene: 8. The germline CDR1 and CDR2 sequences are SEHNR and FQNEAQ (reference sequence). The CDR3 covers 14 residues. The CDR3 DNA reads TGTGCCAGCAGCGTACCCGGGACAGGGTTTGGCTACACCTTC. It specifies CASSVPGTGFGYTF.

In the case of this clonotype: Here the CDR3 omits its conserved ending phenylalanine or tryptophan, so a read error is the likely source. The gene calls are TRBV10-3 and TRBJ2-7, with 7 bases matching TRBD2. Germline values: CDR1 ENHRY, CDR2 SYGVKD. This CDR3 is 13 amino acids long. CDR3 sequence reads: CASSLSSAGEQYL. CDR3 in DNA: TGTGCCAGCAGTTTATCCTCAGCGGGGGAGCAGTACCTC.

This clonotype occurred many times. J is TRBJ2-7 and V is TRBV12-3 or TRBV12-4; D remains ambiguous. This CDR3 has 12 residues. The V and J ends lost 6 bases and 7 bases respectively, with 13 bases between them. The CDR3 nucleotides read TGTGCCAGCAGCTTTCCCCAAGGTGAGCAGTACTTC. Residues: CASSFPQGEQYF.

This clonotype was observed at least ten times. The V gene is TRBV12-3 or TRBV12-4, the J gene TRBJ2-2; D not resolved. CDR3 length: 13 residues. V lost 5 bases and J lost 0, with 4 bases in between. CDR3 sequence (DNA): TGTGCCAGCAGTACCCCGAACACCGGGGAGCTGTTTTTT. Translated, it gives CASSTPNTGELFF.

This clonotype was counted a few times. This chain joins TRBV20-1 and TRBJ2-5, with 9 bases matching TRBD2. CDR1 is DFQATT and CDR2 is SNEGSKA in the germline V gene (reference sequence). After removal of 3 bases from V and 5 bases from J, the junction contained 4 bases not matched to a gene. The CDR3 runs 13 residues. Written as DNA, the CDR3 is TGCAGTGCTAGGCGCGGGGGGGGGGAGACCCAGTACTTC. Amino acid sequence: CSARRGGGETQYF.

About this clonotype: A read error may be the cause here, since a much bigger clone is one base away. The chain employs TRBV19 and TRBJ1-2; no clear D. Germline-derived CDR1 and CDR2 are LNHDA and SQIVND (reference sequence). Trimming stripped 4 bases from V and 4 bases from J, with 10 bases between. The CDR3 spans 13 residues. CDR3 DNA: TGTGCCAGTAGTACAAAACGGAGCTATGGCTACACCTTC. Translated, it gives CASSTKRSYGYTF.

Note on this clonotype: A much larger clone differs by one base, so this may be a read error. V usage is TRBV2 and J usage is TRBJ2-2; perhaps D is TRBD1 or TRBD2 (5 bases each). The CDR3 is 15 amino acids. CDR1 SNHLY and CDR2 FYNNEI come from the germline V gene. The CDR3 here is CASGEQALNTGELVF. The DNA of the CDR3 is TGTGCCAGCGGTGAACAGGCCTTGAACACCGGGGAGCTGGTTTTT.

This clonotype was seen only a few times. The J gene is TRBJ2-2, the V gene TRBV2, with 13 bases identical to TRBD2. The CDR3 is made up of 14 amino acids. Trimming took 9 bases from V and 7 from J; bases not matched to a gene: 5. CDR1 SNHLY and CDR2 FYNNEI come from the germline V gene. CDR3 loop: CASGLAGVIGELFF. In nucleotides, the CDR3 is TGTGCCAGTGGACTAGCGGGAGTCATCGGGGAGCTGTTTTTT.